This entry lists 25 T cell receptor beta chains sequenced from one sample in a study of blood T cell repertoires in COVID-19. The assay was immunoSEQ multiplex PCR, and TCRdb's table has in-frame clones only and misses some. The table has approximately 290,000 clones, approximately 90% seen once. Specimen: peripheral blood. All receptors come from a man younger than 40 with acute or convalescent COVID-19.

This chain uses TRBV19 with TRBJ2-2; weak D call: TRBD2 (6 bases). Germline V gene lookup returns CDR1 LNHDA and CDR2 SQIVND (reference sequence). The V and J ends lost 6 bases and 6 bases respectively, with 20 bases between them. The CDR3 consists of 16 residues. CDR3 amino acids: CASRSLASALPGELFF. Written as DNA, the CDR3 is TGTGCCAGTAGGAGTCTAGCTAGCGCCCTTCCCGGGGAGCTGTTTTTT.

In this sample, this clone turned up once. This chain uses TRBV2 with TRBJ2-3; 8 positions agree with TRBD2. From germline, CDR1 is SNHLY and CDR2 FYNNEI. V was pared by 2 bases and J by 6 bases, with 4 bases of the junction left unmatched. This CDR3 comprises 14 residues. CDR3 nucleotide sequence: TGTGCCAGCAGTGAACTGGGACTAGGGGATACGCAGTATTTT. Translating it yields CASSELGLGDTQYF.

The rearrangement joins TRBV27 to TRBJ2-2; 12 bases line up with TRBD1. The CDR3 contains 18 residues. CDR1 and CDR2 (germline): MNHEY, SMNVEV (reference sequence). After removal of 2 bases from V and 3 bases from J, the junction contained 7 bases not matched to a gene. CDR3 in DNA: TGTGCCAGCAGTTTAATGGGACAGGGGGCGCGGGACACCGGGGAGCTGTTTTTT. It codes for CASSLMGQGARDTGELFF.

The V gene is TRBV2, the J gene TRBJ1-1; unclear D gene. This CDR3 has 13 residues. V gave up 7 bases and J gave up 1 base, with 10 bases separating them. Per the germline V gene, CDR1 is SNHLY and CDR2 is FYNNEI. This CDR3 reads CASKSQQNTEAFF. CDR3 nucleotides: TGTGCCAGCAAATCACAGCAGAACACTGAAGCTTTCTTT.

The CDR3 loop is CASRGTLNYGYTF. In DNA form, the CDR3 reads TGTGCCAGCAGGGGCACCCTTAACTATGGCTACACCTTC. The V call is TRBV12-3 or TRBV12-4, the J call TRBJ1-2, with no clear D. V was trimmed by 6 bases and J by 1 base, leaving 9 bases between them. This CDR3 is 13 amino acids long.

This chain links TRBV7-3 with TRBJ2-6; perhaps TRBD2 as D (5 bases). Trimming removed 0 bases at V and 9 bases at J, with 15 bases between. Germline-derived CDR1 and CDR2 are SGHTA and FQGTGA. This CDR3 contains 16 residues. The CDR3 loop reads CASSLTVFREGNVLTF. CDR3 in DNA: TGTGCCAGCAGCTTAACGGTGTTCCGTGAGGGCAACGTCCTGACTTTC.

This clone was recorded only once. The CDR3 region is CASSSSGTGAYEQYF. The CDR3 DNA follows: TGTGCCAGCAGCTCCTCTGGGACAGGGGCCTACGAGCAGTACTTC. This sequence joins TRBV5-4 and TRBJ2-7; 10 positions agree with TRBD1. V dropped 3 bases and J dropped 2; count of bases not matched to a gene: 5. The CDR3 is 15 residues long. Germline V gene lookup returns CDR1 SGHNT and CDR2 YYREEE (reference sequence).

The CDR3 bases are TGTGCCAGCAGCGTAGGCCAGACGAACACCGGGGAGCTGTTTTTT. Amino acid sequence: CASSVGQTNTGELFF. V and J are TRBV9 and TRBJ2-2; D is unclear. The CDR3 runs 15 residues. V lost 0 bases and J lost 0, with 6 bases in between. From germline, CDR1 is SGDLS and CDR2 YYNGEE.

V and J are TRBV6-8 and TRBJ2-5, with a possible D match to TRBD2 (6 bases). There are 11 residues in the CDR3. V lost 11 bases to trimming and J lost 5 bases, with 12 bases between them. The germline V gene has CDR1 MNHGY and CDR2 SAAAGT. CDR3 sequence reads: CAPGEVETQYF. The CDR3 coding sequence is TGTGCCCCGGGGGAGGTCGAGACCCAGTACTTC.

The rearrangement joins TRBV7-9 to TRBJ2-1; the match to TRBD2 covers 7 bases. Germline assignment: CDR1 SEHNR and CDR2 FQNEAQ (reference sequence). Germline trimming cut 4 bases from V and 12 bases from J; bases unmatched to any gene: 6. The CDR3 length is 12 residues. The CDR3 spells CASSSSGERQFF. The CDR3 nucleotides read TGTGCCAGCAGCTCCAGCGGGGAGCGGCAGTTCTTC.

This rearrangement joins TRBV6-5 to TRBJ2-7; possible D gene TRBD2, 6 bases. V shed 6 bases and J shed 2 bases, with 17 bases lying between them. The CDR3 is 15 amino acids. Germline V gene lookup returns CDR1 MNHEY and CDR2 SVGAGI. Written as DNA, the CDR3 is TGTGCCAGCAGAGTATTTAGCGGTAACCCCTACGAGCAGTACTTC. It translates to CASRVFSGNPYEQYF.

This chain links TRBV5-1 with TRBJ2-2; 14 bases map to TRBD2. The CDR3 is made up of 16 amino acids. J was trimmed by 5 bases and V by 6 bases; bases with no gene match: 6. Germline V gene lookup returns CDR1 SGHRS and CDR2 YFSETQ. The CDR3 loop is CASIGTSGSKTGELFF. Here the CDR3 DNA reads TGCGCCAGCATCGGGACTAGCGGGAGTAAGACCGGGGAGCTGTTTTTT.

The CDR3 reads CASGNRDTFGYF. Here the CDR3 DNA reads TGTGCCAGCGGAAACCGGGACACCTTCGGGTACTTC. V usage is TRBV7-2 and J usage is TRBJ2-7, with D possibly TRBD1 on 6 matching bases. The germline gives CDR1 SGHTA, CDR2 FQGNSA. V was shortened by 8 bases and J by 12 bases, with 20 bases between the two germline ends. The CDR3 is 12 residues long.

This clone was seen a handful of times. The chain uses TRBV5-8 and TRBJ2-5; D perhaps matches TRBD1 (6 bases). The CDR3 totals 17 residues. Trimming shortened V by 2 bases and J by 2 bases, and 19 bases separated the two germline ends. Looked up from germline, CDR1 is SGHTS and CDR2 is YDEGEE. CDR3 loop: CASSLSRTALYQETQYF. CDR3 DNA: TGTGCCAGCAGCTTATCCCGGACAGCGCTTTATCAAGAGACCCAGTACTTC.

V is TRBV19 and J is TRBJ2-2; TRBD2 matches at 7 bases. J gave up 3 bases and V 7 bases, and 5 bases lay outside the gene matches. This CDR3 region has 14 residues. Germline CDR1 is LNHDA and CDR2 is SQIVND (reference sequence). CDR3 protein: CASKGLVDTGELFF. CDR3 bases: TGTGCCAGTAAAGGACTAGTGGACACCGGGGAGCTGTTTTTT.

In its sample, this clone was seen a few times. V is TRBV18 and J is TRBJ2-7, with 10 positions matching TRBD1. The ends lost 1 base at V and 7 bases at J; junction bases unmatched: 4. This CDR3 spans 14 amino acids. In germline, CDR1 is KGHSH, CDR2 LQKENI. In DNA form, the CDR3 reads TGTGCCAGCTCACCACAGGGACAGGGGAAAGAGCAGTACTTC. Translation gives CASSPQGQGKEQYF.

The rearrangement links TRBV9 to TRBJ2-3; no firm D call. V was pared by 0 bases and J by 2 bases, with 7 bases between. The CDR3 covers 14 residues. CDR1 SGDLS and CDR2 YYNGEE come from the germline V gene. The CDR3 here is CASSVERDTDTQYF. The CDR3 DNA reads TGTGCCAGCAGCGTAGAACGAGACACAGATACGCAGTATTTT.

V and J are TRBV21-1 and TRBJ2-3; TRBD1, the D gene given by the table, was not confirmed from the DNA. TRBV21-1 is flagged as a pseudogene. CDR3 length equals 16 residues. The DNA for the CDR3 is TGTGCCAGCAGCAAAGGAGAAGAACAGCTCACAGATACGCAGTATTTT. Translation gives CASSKGEEQLTDTQYF.

This clone appeared a single time. The rearrangement uses TRBV2 and TRBJ2-1, with 11 positions matching TRBD2. Germline assignment: CDR1 SNHLY and CDR2 FYNNEI. The CDR3 is 15 amino acids. J lost 4 bases, V lost 6 bases, and 5 bases had no gene match. As DNA, the CDR3 is TGTGCCAGCAGGCCGGGGACTAGCGGTTACAATGAGCAGTTCTTC. This translates into CASRPGTSGYNEQFF.

The genes are TRBV9 and TRBJ1-2; TRBD1 matches at 9 bases. The V gene end was trimmed by 0 bases and the J gene end by 6 bases; junction bases not matched to a gene: 3. The CDR3 loop spans 14 amino acids. The germline V gene has CDR1 SGDLS and CDR2 YYNGEE. The CDR3: CASSVARTGDGYTF. In DNA form, the CDR3 reads TGTGCCAGCAGCGTAGCCAGGACAGGGGATGGCTACACCTTC.

V is TRBV10-2 and J is TRBJ1-2; 8 bases are shared with TRBD1. Germline CDR1 WSHSY, CDR2 SAAADI. The CDR3 runs 16 residues. V lost 2 bases to trimming and J lost 2 bases; unmatched junction nucleotides: 7. The CDR3 is CASSETPGGANYGYTF. The DNA for the CDR3 is TGCGCCAGCAGTGAGACACCAGGGGGCGCGAACTATGGCTACACCTTC.

This clone was found a few times. The chain joins TRBV3-1 (or the pseudogene TRBV3-2) to TRBJ2-7; D call uncertain. CDR1 and CDR2 (germline): LGHDT, YNNKEL (reference sequence). The length of the CDR3 is 12 residues. Trimming removed 2 bases from V and 3 bases from J, with 5 bases in between. The CDR3, as DNA: TGTGCCAGCAGCCAAACCAGCTACGAGCAGTACTTC. Encoded protein: CASSQTSYEQYF.

The gene calls are TRBV4-1 and TRBJ1-5; 9 nucleotides match TRBD1. CDR3 length: 16 residues. The ends lost 0 bases at V and 3 bases at J; junction bases unmatched: 3. CDR1 is MGHRA, CDR2 YSYEKL, per germline. The CDR3 reads CASSQDWTGDNQPQHF. CDR3 nucleotide sequence: TGCGCCAGCAGCCAAGATTGGACAGGGGACAATCAGCCCCAGCATTTT.

The genes are TRBV12-3 or TRBV12-4 and TRBJ2-1; D is unclear. The CDR3 runs 11 residues. Trimming removed 2 bases from V and 9 bases from J, with 5 bases in between. For the CDR3, the DNA is TGTGCCAGCAGTTTAACGGGTGAGCAGTTCTTC. Protein product: CASSLTGEQFF.

The rearrangement uses TRBV29-1 and TRBJ1-1; D uncertain. V was trimmed by 7 bases and J by 2 bases, leaving 11 bases between them. Germline lookup yields CDR1 SQVTM and CDR2 ANQGSEA. The CDR3 runs 12 residues. The CDR3 reads CSAGGHNTEAFF. The CDR3 DNA is TGCAGCGCCGGAGGGCATAACACTGAAGCTTTCTTT.